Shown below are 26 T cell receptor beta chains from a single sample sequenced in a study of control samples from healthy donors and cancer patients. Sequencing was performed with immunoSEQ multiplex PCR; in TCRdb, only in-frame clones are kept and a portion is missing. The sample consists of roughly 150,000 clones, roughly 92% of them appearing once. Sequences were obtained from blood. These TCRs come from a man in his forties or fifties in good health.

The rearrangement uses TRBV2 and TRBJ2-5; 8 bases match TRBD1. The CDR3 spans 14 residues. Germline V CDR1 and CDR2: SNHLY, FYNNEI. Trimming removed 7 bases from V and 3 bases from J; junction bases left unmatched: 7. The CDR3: CASKEGQGEETQYF. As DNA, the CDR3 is TGTGCCAGCAAGGAAGGACAGGGAGAAGAGACCCAGTACTTC.

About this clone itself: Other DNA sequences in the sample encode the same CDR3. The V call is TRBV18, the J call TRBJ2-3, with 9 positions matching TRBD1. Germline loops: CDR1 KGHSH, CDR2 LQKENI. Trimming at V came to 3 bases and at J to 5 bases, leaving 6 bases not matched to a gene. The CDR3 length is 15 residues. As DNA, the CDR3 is TGTGCCAGCTCACCGGACAGGGGAGGGGGAGATACGCAGTATTTT. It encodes CASSPDRGGGDTQYF.

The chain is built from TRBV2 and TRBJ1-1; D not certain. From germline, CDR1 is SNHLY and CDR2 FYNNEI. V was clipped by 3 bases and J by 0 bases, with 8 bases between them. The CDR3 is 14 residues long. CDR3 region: CASSEVDLNTEAFF. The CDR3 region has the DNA TGTGCCAGCAGTGAGGTGGACCTGAACACTGAAGCTTTCTTT.

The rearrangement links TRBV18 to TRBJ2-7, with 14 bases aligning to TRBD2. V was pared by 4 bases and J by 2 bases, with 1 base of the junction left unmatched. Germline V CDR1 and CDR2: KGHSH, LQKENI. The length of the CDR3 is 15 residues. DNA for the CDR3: TGTGCCAGCTCACAGGGACTAGCGGGGGCCTACGAGCAGTACTTC. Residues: CASSQGLAGAYEQYF.

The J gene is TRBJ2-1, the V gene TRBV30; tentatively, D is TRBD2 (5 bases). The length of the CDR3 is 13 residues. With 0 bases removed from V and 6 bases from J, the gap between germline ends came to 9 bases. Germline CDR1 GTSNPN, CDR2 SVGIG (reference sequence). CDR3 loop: CAWSVGLFNEQFF. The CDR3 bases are TGTGCCTGGAGTGTAGGACTCTTCAATGAGCAGTTCTTC. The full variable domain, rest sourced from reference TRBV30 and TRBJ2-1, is SQTIHQWPATLVQPVGSPLSLECTVEGTSNPNLYWYRQAAGRGLQLLFYSVGIGQISSEVPQNLSASRPQDRQFILSSKKLLLSDSGFYLCAWSVGLFNEQFFGPGTRLTVL.

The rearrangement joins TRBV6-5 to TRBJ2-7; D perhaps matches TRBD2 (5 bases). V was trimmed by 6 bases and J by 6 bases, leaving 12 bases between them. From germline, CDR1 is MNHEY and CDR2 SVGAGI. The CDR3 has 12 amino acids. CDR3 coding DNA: TGTGCCAGCAGACCTGATGGAGGCGAGCAGTACTTC. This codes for CASRPDGGEQYF.

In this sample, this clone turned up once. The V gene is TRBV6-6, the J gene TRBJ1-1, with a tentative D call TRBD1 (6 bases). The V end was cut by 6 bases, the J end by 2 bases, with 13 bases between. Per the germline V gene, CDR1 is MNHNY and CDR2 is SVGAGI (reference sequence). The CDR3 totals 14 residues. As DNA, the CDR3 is TGTGCCAGCAGGGGGAAAGGGGGAAACACTGAAGCTTTCTTT. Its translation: CASRGKGGNTEAFF.

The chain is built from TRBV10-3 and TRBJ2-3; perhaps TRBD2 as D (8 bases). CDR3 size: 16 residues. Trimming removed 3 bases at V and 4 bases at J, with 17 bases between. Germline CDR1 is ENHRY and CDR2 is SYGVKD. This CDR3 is CAISDVSGTVADTQYF. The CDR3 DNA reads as TGTGCCATCAGTGACGTTAGCGGGACAGTGGCAGATACGCAGTATTTT.

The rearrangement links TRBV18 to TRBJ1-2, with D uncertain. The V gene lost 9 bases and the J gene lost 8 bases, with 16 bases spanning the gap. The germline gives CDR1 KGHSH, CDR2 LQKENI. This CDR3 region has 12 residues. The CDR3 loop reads CASTLTGWGYTF. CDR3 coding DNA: TGTGCCAGTACCCTGACCGGCTGGGGCTACACCTTC.

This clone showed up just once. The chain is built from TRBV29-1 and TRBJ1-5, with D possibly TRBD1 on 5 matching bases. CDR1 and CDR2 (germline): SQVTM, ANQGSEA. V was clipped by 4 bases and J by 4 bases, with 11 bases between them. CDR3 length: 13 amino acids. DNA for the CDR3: TGCAGCGTTGTTGAAGGGGAGAATCAGCCCCAGCATTTT. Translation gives CSVVEGENQPQHF.

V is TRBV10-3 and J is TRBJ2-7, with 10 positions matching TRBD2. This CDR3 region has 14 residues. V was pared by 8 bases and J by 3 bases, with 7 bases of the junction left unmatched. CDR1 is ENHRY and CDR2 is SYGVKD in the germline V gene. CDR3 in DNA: TGTGCCATCTCTCGCGGACTAGCGGACTACGAGCAGTACTTC. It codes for CAISRGLADYEQYF.

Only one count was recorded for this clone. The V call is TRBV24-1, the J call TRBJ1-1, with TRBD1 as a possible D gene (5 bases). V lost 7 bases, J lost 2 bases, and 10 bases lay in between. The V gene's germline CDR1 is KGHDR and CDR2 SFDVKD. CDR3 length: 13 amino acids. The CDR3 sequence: CATRKGTNTEAFF. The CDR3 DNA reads TGTGCCACCAGGAAGGGGACTAACACTGAAGCTTTCTTT.

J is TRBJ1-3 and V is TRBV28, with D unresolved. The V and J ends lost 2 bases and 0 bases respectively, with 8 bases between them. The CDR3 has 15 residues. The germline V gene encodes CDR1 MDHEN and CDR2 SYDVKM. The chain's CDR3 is CASSLRGSSGNTIYF. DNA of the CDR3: TGTGCCAGCAGTTTACGAGGGAGCTCTGGAAACACCATATATTTT.

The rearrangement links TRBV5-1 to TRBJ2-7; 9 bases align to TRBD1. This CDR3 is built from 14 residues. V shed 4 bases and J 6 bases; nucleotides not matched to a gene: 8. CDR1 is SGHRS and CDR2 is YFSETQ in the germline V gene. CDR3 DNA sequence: TGCGCCAGCAGCACCGGGACAGGGTTGAGCGAGCAGTACTTC. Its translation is CASSTGTGLSEQYF.

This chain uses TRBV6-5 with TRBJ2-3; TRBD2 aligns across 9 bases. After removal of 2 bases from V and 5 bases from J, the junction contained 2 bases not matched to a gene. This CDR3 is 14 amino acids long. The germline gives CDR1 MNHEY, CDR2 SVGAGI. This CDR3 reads CASSYAGGVDTQYF. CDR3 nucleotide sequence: TGTGCCAGCAGTTACGCGGGAGGGGTAGATACGCAGTATTTT.

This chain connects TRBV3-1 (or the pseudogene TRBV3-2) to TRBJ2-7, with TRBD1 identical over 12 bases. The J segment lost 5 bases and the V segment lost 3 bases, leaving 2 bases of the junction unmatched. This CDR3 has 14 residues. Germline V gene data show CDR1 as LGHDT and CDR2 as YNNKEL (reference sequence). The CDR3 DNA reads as TGTGCCAGCAGCCAGGGGACAGGGGGCCACGAGCAGTACTTC. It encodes CASSQGTGGHEQYF.

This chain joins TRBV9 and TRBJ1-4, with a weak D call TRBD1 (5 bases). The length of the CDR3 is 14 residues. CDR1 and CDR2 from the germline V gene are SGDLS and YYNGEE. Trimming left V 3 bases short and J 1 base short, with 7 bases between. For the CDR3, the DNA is TGTGCCAGCAGCGCGGGGGAAACTAATGAAAAACTGTTTTTT. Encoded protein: CASSAGETNEKLFF.

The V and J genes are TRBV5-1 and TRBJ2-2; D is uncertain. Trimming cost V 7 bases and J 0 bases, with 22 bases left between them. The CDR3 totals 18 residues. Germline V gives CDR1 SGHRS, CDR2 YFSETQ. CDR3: CASGPIGPSQTNTGELFF. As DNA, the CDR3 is TGCGCCAGCGGTCCCATTGGACCCAGTCAGACGAACACCGGGGAGCTGTTTTTT.

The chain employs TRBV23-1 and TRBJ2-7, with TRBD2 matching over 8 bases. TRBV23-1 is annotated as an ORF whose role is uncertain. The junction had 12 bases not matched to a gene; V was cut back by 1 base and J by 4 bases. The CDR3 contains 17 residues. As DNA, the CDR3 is TGCGCCAGCAGTCAATTACCCGAGCGGGAGTTGGAGTACGAGCAGTACTTC. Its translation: CASSQLPERELEYEQYF.

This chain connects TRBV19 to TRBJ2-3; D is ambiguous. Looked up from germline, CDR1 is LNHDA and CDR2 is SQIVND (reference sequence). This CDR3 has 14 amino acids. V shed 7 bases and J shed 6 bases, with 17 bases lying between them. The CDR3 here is CASTPRVSQDTQYF. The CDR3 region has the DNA TGTGCCAGTACCCCTCGGGTATCCCAGGATACGCAGTATTTT.

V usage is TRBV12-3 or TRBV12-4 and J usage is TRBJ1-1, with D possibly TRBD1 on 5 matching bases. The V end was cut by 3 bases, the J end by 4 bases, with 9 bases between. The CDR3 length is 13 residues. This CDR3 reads CASSFAGGTEAFF. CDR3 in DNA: TGTGCCAGCAGTTTTGCGGGGGGCACTGAAGCTTTCTTT.

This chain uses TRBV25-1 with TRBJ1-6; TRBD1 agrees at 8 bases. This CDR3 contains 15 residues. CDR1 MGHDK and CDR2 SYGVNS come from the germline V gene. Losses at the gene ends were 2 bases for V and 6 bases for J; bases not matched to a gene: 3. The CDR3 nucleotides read TGTGCCAGCAGTGAAGGACAGGGTGGTAATTCACCCCTCCACTTT. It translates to CASSEGQGGNSPLHF.

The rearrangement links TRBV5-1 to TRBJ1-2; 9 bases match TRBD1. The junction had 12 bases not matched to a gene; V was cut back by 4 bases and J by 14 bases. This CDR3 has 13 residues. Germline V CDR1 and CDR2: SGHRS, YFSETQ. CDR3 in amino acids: CASSQGQGGLSTF. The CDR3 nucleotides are TGCGCCAGCAGCCAGGGACAGGGTGGTCTGAGTACCTTC.

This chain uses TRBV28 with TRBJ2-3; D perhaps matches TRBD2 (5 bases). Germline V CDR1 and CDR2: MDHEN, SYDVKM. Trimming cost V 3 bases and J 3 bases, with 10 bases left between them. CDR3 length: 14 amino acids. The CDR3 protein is CASSFPRGTDTQYF. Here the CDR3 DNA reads TGTGCCAGCAGTTTCCCCCGCGGGACAGATACGCAGTATTTT.

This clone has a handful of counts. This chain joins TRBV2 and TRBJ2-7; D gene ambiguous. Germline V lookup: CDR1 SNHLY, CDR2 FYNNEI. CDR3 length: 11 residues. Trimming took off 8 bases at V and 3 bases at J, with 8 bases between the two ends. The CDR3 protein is CASATFYEQYF. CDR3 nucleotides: TGTGCCAGCGCTACATTCTACGAGCAGTACTTC. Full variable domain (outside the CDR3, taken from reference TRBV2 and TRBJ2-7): EPEVTQTPSHQVTQMGQEVILRCVPISNHLYFYWYRQILGQKVEFLVSFYNNEISEKSEIFDDQFSVERPDGSNFTLKIRSTKLEDSAMYFCASATFYEQYFGPGTRLTVT.

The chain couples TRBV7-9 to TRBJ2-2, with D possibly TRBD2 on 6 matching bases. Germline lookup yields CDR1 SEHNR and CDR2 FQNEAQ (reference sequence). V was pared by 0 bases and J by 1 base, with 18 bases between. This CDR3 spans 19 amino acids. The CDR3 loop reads CASSLADRPPRGNTGELFF. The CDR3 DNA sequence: TGTGCCAGCAGCTTAGCCGATCGACCCCCGCGGGGGAACACCGGGGAGCTGTTTTTT.